These T cell receptor beta chains were read from a single sample in a study of siplizumab effects on memory and regulatory T cells. Clones were read by immunoSEQ multiplex PCR, and TCRdb kept only the in-frame ones, dropping some. In the table there are 55,000 to 70,000 clones, 90% to 95% of which are singletons. The sequenced sample consisted of CD8+ T cells sorted from blood. These TCRs come from a human donor in good health. CDR3s include the opening cysteine and the closing phenylalanine or tryptophan. Each record gives: J gene, V gene, D gene, clone size, CDR3 protein, CDR3 DNA. D genes are given only for firm matches. A row's size may be missing; if present it is once, few, many or a size class.

j_call: TRBJ1-2
v_call: TRBV7-9
d_call: TRBD1
clone_size: -
cdr3_aa: CASSSGQGVHGYTF
cdr3_nt: TGTGCCAGCAGCTCCGGACAGGGAGTTCATGGCTACACCTTC

j_call: TRBJ1-1
v_call: TRBV13
d_call: -
clone_size: -
cdr3_aa: CASSLGLVLNTEAFF
cdr3_nt: TGTGCCAGCAGCTTAGGCCTGGTTTTAAACACTGAAGCTTTCTTT

j_call: TRBJ2-1
v_call: TRBV11-1
d_call: TRBD1
clone_size: -
cdr3_aa: CASSRSGTGDYNEQFF
cdr3_nt: TGTGCCAGCAGCCGATCCGGGACAGGGGACTACAATGAGCAGTTCTTC

j_call: TRBJ1-1
v_call: TRBV4-1
d_call: -
clone_size: -
cdr3_aa: CASSLLGGTEAFF
cdr3_nt: TGCGCCAGCAGCCTTTTAGGGGGCACTGAAGCTTTCTTT

j_call: TRBJ2-2
v_call: TRBV10-3
d_call: TRBD1
clone_size: -
cdr3_aa: CAISEDRGNTGELFF
cdr3_nt: TGTGCCATCAGTGAGGACAGGGGGAACACCGGGGAGCTGTTTTTT

j_call: TRBJ2-1
v_call: TRBV30
d_call: -
clone_size: -
cdr3_aa: CAWSVSYYEQFF
cdr3_nt: TGTGCCTGGAGTGTTTCGTATTATGAGCAGTTCTTC

j_call: TRBJ2-7
v_call: TRBV6-1
d_call: TRBD2
clone_size: -
cdr3_aa: CASSEGLLAEPTSPAYEQYF
cdr3_nt: TGTGCCAGCAGTGAAGGGTTACTAGCGGAACCTACCTCGCCCGCCTACGAGCAGTACTTC

j_call: TRBJ1-1
v_call: TRBV7-9
d_call: -
clone_size: -
cdr3_aa: CASSSTRPEAFF
cdr3_nt: TGTGCCAGCAGCTCGACCCGGCCTGAAGCTTTCTTT

j_call: TRBJ2-3
v_call: TRBV9
d_call: -
clone_size: -
cdr3_aa: CASSAWDPDTQYF
cdr3_nt: TGTGCCAGCAGCGCCTGGGACCCAGATACGCAGTATTTT

j_call: TRBJ2-7
v_call: TRBV13
d_call: TRBD1
clone_size: -
cdr3_aa: CASRGPGTVIDEQYF
cdr3_nt: TGTGCCAGCAGGGGACCCGGGACAGTAATTGACGAGCAGTACTTC

j_call: TRBJ1-1
v_call: TRBV4-1
d_call: -
clone_size: -
cdr3_aa: CASSQGQLLGNTEAFF
cdr3_nt: TGCGCCAGCAGCCAGGGGCAATTACTCGGGAACACTGAAGCTTTCTTT

j_call: TRBJ1-2
v_call: TRBV6-6
d_call: -
clone_size: -
cdr3_aa: CASSSRQATANYGYTF
cdr3_nt: TGTGCCAGCAGTTCCCGACAGGCGACAGCTAACTATGGCTACACCTTC

j_call: TRBJ2-7
v_call: TRBV7-8
d_call: TRBD1
clone_size: once
cdr3_aa: CASSSPAGTGHYEQYF
cdr3_nt: TGTGCCAGCAGCTCGCCCGCCGGGACAGGTCACTACGAGCAGTACTTC

j_call: TRBJ2-1
v_call: TRBV6-1
d_call: TRBD2
clone_size: -
cdr3_aa: CASSNLAGGYNEQFF
cdr3_nt: TGTGCCAGCAGTAATTTGGCGGGAGGTTACAATGAGCAGTTCTTC

j_call: TRBJ2-1
v_call: TRBV5-1
d_call: TRBD2
clone_size: -
cdr3_aa: CASSVDSGTSGRNEQFF
cdr3_nt: TGCGCCAGCAGCGTAGATTCCGGGACTAGCGGGAGAAATGAGCAGTTCTTC

j_call: TRBJ2-1
v_call: TRBV29-1
d_call: -
clone_size: -
cdr3_aa: CSVEGGTYNEQFF
cdr3_nt: TGCAGCGTTGAGGGGGGAACCTACAATGAGCAGTTCTTC

j_call: TRBJ1-5
v_call: TRBV14
d_call: -
clone_size: -
cdr3_aa: CASSQAGQPQHF
cdr3_nt: TGTGCCAGCAGCCAAGCAGGCCAGCCCCAGCATTTT

j_call: TRBJ2-3
v_call: TRBV15
d_call: TRBD2
clone_size: -
cdr3_aa: CATSTSGSGDTQYF
cdr3_nt: TGTGCCACCAGCACTAGCGGGAGCGGTGATACGCAGTATTTT

j_call: TRBJ2-2
v_call: TRBV7-2
d_call: -
clone_size: -
cdr3_aa: CASSLHFPPGTGELFF
cdr3_nt: TGTGCCAGCAGCTTACACTTCCCGCCGGGAACCGGGGAGCTGTTTTTT

j_call: TRBJ2-1
v_call: TRBV27
d_call: TRBD2
clone_size: -
cdr3_aa: CASSRGTSGRHNEQFF
cdr3_nt: TGTGCCAGCAGTCGCGGGACTAGCGGGAGACACAATGAGCAGTTCTTC

j_call: TRBJ2-7
v_call: TRBV7-2
d_call: -
clone_size: -
cdr3_aa: CASSKPGGYEQYF
cdr3_nt: TGTGCCAGCAGCAAACCCGGCGGGTACGAGCAGTACTTC

j_call: TRBJ2-7
v_call: TRBV27
d_call: TRBD1
clone_size: -
cdr3_aa: CASNGQGSPYEQYF
cdr3_nt: TGTGCCAGCAACGGACAGGGTTCGCCCTACGAGCAGTACTTC

j_call: TRBJ2-1
v_call: TRBV28
d_call: TRBD2
clone_size: -
cdr3_aa: CASSLPGLAGETYNEQFF
cdr3_nt: TGTGCCAGCAGTCTTCCGGGACTAGCGGGAGAGACCTACAATGAGCAGTTCTTC